A selection of T cell receptor beta chains follows, all from one sample in a study of response to subunit inactivated influenza vaccine. TCRdb analysed the RT-PCR reads with MiXCR anew, one entry per CDR3 protein. The sample has roughly 700,000 distinct CDR3 sequences, 15% to 17% seen once. Specimen: PBMCs from blood, collected less than 13 days after vaccination. Source of these receptors: a middle-aged man who received an inactivated influenza vaccine. The CDR3 runs from the conserved cysteine through the conserved F or W. Some rows have no size entry. The others give once, few or many, or a class for an expanded clone.

abundance: .
len: 15
v_gene: TRBV12-3/TRBV12-4
CDR3aa: CASSIDRGMSTEAFF

abundance: few
len: 14
v_gene: TRBV2
CDR3aa: CASSLTGMGHIQYF

abundance: few
len: 13
v_gene: TRBV7-3
CDR3aa: CASSLKGIGEAFF

abundance: .
len: 14
v_gene: TRBV5-5
CDR3aa: CASSPIGGVNEQFF

abundance: .
len: 16
v_gene: TRBV6-5
CDR3aa: CASSYGAKSRGYGYTF

abundance: few
len: 18
v_gene: TRBV6-2/TRBV6-3
CDR3aa: CASSYPGQGAPLNTEAFF

abundance: few
len: 12
v_gene: TRBV7-9
CDR3aa: CASSPHYYEQYF

abundance: .
len: 14
v_gene: TRBV6-5
CDR3aa: CASSSRGANNEQFF

abundance: many
len: 16
v_gene: TRBV5-1
CDR3aa: CASSLGQILAKNIQYF

abundance: .
len: 16
v_gene: TRBV7-7
CDR3aa: CASSLGGTGGIGELFF

abundance: few
len: 14
v_gene: TRBV20-1
CDR3aa: CSASPRTGGSPLHF

abundance: few
len: 15
v_gene: TRBV6-5
CDR3aa: CASSYSYRGALGYTF

abundance: few
len: 14
v_gene: TRBV7-3
CDR3aa: CASSLDSGSYEQYF

abundance: many
len: 13
v_gene: TRBV20-1
CDR3aa: CSARDRRDNEQFF

abundance: few
len: 14
v_gene: TRBV30
CDR3aa: CAWSKRQGGTEAFF

abundance: few
len: 15
v_gene: TRBV14
CDR3aa: CASSQDAEGNTEAFF

abundance: few
len: 15
v_gene: TRBV12-3/TRBV12-4
CDR3aa: CASRPGGGLWNEQFF

abundance: few
len: 14
v_gene: TRBV24-1
CDR3aa: CATSETSGTDTQYF

abundance: few
len: 15
v_gene: TRBV12-3/TRBV12-4
CDR3aa: CASSLAGEMFNEQYF

abundance: .
len: 14
v_gene: TRBV20-1
CDR3aa: CSARVRGFGYEQYF

abundance: many
len: 12
v_gene: TRBV5-1
CDR3aa: CASSLVRNEQFF

abundance: few
len: 14
v_gene: TRBV7-2
CDR3aa: CASSLGNRVTEAFF

abundance: few
len: 15
v_gene: TRBV6-5
CDR3aa: CASSWREMGANVLTF

abundance: few
len: 15
v_gene: TRBV3-1
CDR3aa: CASSQDPREYNEQFF

abundance: few
len: 13
v_gene: TRBV7-6
CDR3aa: CASSQGRGGTQYF

abundance: few
len: 15
v_gene: TRBV6-2/TRBV6-3
CDR3aa: CASSRLAGSPDTQYF

abundance: .
len: 13
v_gene: TRBV7-2
CDR3aa: CASSSTRQETHYF

abundance: .
len: 13
v_gene: TRBV20-1
CDR3aa: CSARRPSLGTQYF

abundance: .
len: 15
v_gene: TRBV7-8
CDR3aa: CASSLRRDLYNEQFF

abundance: .
len: 13
v_gene: TRBV20-1
CDR3aa: CSGRLPSSYEQYF